Listed here are 30 T cell receptor beta chains from one sample, sequenced in a study of OX40 agonist ivuxolimab in advanced cancers. Profiled with immunoSEQ multiplex PCR; TCRdb holds only in-frame clones, not every one. This table holds fewer than 110,000 clones, less than 95% found once. The sequences come from CD4+ or CD8+ T cells sorted from blood, collected in a trial of the OX40 agonist ivuxolimab. The receptors shown here come from an adult with an advanced solid tumor such as melanoma, head and neck, liver or kidney cancer.

V is TRBV29-1 and J is TRBJ1-2; 9 bases match TRBD1. CDR3 length equals 13 residues. Looked up from germline, CDR1 is SQVTM and CDR2 is ANQGSEA. Germline trimming cut 4 bases from V and 8 bases from J; bases unmatched to any gene: 8. CDR3 bases: TGCAGCGTTGGGCCCGGGACAGGGCAAGGCTACACCTTC. Protein: CSVGPGTGQGYTF.

The J gene is TRBJ2-7, the V gene TRBV4-2, with D unclear. V lost 0 bases and J lost 2, with 20 bases in between. Germline CDR1 reads LGHNA; CDR2 reads YNFKEQ. The CDR3 loop spans 18 amino acids. The CDR3 spells CASSQDPSSFFDAYEQYF. CDR3 nucleotide sequence: TGTGCCAGCAGCCAAGATCCGTCGAGTTTCTTCGATGCCTACGAGCAGTACTTC.

This clone was counted a single time. The V and J genes are TRBV9 and TRBJ2-1; TRBD2 aligns across 9 bases. This CDR3 region has 16 residues. Per germline, CDR1 SGDLS and CDR2 YYNGEE. Losses at the gene ends were 0 bases for V and 4 bases for J; bases not matched to a gene: 5. The CDR3 coding sequence is TGTGCCAGCAGCGTAGGTCTAGCGGGATGGTACAATGAGCAGTTCTTC. This gives the protein CASSVGLAGWYNEQFF.

The chain uses TRBV5-1 and TRBJ2-5, with 7 nucleotides matching TRBD1. V was pared by 4 bases and J by 3 bases, with 6 bases of the junction left unmatched. This CDR3 region has 14 residues. Germline V lookup: CDR1 SGHRS, CDR2 YFSETQ. CDR3 in amino acids: CASSPTQGEETQYF. The CDR3 region has the DNA TGCGCCAGCAGCCCTACGCAGGGGGAAGAGACCCAGTACTTC.

J is TRBJ1-1 and V is TRBV5-4; D uncertain. CDR3 length: 14 residues. Germline CDR1 is SGHNT and CDR2 is YYREEE (reference sequence). Trimming removed 0 bases at V and 6 bases at J, with 12 bases between. The DNA of the CDR3 is TGTGCCAGCAGCTTGGCCGGAGGGATCCCTGAAGCTTTCTTT. This encodes CASSLAGGIPEAFF.

The chain employs TRBV5-1 and TRBJ1-1; possible D gene TRBD1, 6 bases. Germline V gene data show CDR1 as SGHRS and CDR2 as YFSETQ. The CDR3 covers 15 residues. Trimming took 3 bases from V and 0 from J, leaving 12 bases between them. The CDR3 loop reads CASSSKGGMNTEAFF. Written as DNA, the CDR3 is TGCGCCAGCAGCTCGAAGGGGGGCATGAACACTGAAGCTTTCTTT. The whole variable domain, remainder taken from reference TRBV5-1 and TRBJ1-1, is KAGVTQTPRYLIKTRGQQVTLSCSPISGHRSVSWYQQTPGQGLQFLFEYFSETQRNKGNFPGRFSGRQFSNSRSEMNVSTLELGDSALYLCASSSKGGMNTEAFFGQGTRLTVV.

The genes are TRBV4-1 and TRBJ2-2; D assignment may be TRBD1 or TRBD2 (5 bases each). Trimming pared 1 base from V and 7 bases from J, leaving 16 bases between. Germline CDR1 MGHRA, CDR2 YSYEKL. CDR3 length: 16 residues. Here the CDR3 DNA reads TGCGCCAGCAGCCAAGTAGGGACCGGGGCCTACGGGGAGCTGTTTTTT. The encoded protein is CASSQVGTGAYGELFF.

The CDR3 spells CASSLSFPQETQYF. In nucleotides, the CDR3 is TGTGCCAGCAGTTTATCATTCCCCCAAGAGACCCAGTACTTC. The rearrangement joins TRBV5-4 to TRBJ2-5; D is undetermined. The V end lost 5 bases, the J end lost 1 base, and 12 bases lay between the germline ends. CDR3 size: 14 residues. Per germline, CDR1 SGHNT and CDR2 YYREEE (reference sequence).

The chain links TRBV14 to TRBJ1-4, with TRBD1 matching 8 bases. Trimming took 0 bases from V and 8 from J; bases not matched to a gene: 8. The CDR3 has 16 residues. CDR1 SGHDN and CDR2 FVKESK come from the germline V gene. The CDR3 DNA is TGTGCCAGCAGCCAAGATTCCCGGACAGGGAGGGAAAAACTGTTTTTT. Translated: CASSQDSRTGREKLFF. The whole variable domain, filled in from reference TRBV14 and TRBJ1-4, reads EAGVTQFPSHSVIEKGQTVTLRCDPISGHDNLYWYRRVMGKEIKFLLHFVKESKQDESGMPNNRFLAERTGGTYSTLKVQPAELEDSGVYFCASSQDSRTGREKLFFGSGTQLSVL.

The V gene is TRBV10-3, the J gene TRBJ1-1; the D gene is possibly TRBD1 (6 bases). Trimming pared 6 bases from V and 8 bases from J, leaving 19 bases between. The length of the CDR3 is 14 residues. CDR1 is ENHRY and CDR2 is SYGVKD in the germline V gene. The CDR3 here is CAIRMGQTGGEAFF. The CDR3 DNA reads as TGTGCCATCAGGATGGGACAAACGGGGGGAGAAGCTTTCTTT.

The chain couples TRBV7-3 to TRBJ2-3; no firm D call. V was trimmed by 4 bases and J by 2 bases, leaving 10 bases between them. The germline gives CDR1 SGHTA, CDR2 FQGTGA. The CDR3 loop spans 14 amino acids. The DNA of the CDR3 is TGTGCCAGCAGCTACCTGGGGTACACAGATACGCAGTATTTT. Translated: CASSYLGYTDTQYF.

The chain couples TRBV4-1 to TRBJ2-1; TRBD2 matches at 12 bases. This CDR3 is 19 amino acids long. Germline V gene lookup returns CDR1 MGHRA and CDR2 YSYEKL. V shed 0 bases, J shed 0 bases, and the junction held 6 bases outside the gene matches. The CDR3 coding sequence is TGCGCCAGCAGCCAAGAGACTAGCGGGGGACGGCCCTCCTACAATGAGCAGTTCTTC. It codes for CASSQETSGGRPSYNEQFF.

V usage is TRBV18 and J usage is TRBJ2-2; possible D gene TRBD2, 6 bases. Germline loops: CDR1 KGHSH, CDR2 LQKENI. The CDR3 extends over 18 amino acids. V was clipped by 4 bases and J by 4 bases, with 22 bases between them. CDR3 sequence reads: CASSQTRAGSAGTGELFF. In nucleotides, the CDR3 is TGTGCCAGCTCACAAACCCGAGCAGGGTCAGCGGGCACCGGGGAGCTGTTTTTT.

The chain combines TRBV28 with TRBJ1-4; 7 bases align to TRBD1. CDR1 MDHEN and CDR2 SYDVKM come from the germline V gene. With 1 base clipped from V and 7 bases from J, the junction kept 6 bases outside the gene matches. This CDR3 region has 15 residues. The CDR3 loop is CASSLLSQGGEKLFF. The CDR3 nucleotides read TGTGCCAGCAGTTTATTGAGCCAGGGGGGTGAAAAACTGTTTTTT. Drawing the rest from reference TRBV28 and TRBJ1-4, the complete variable domain is DVKVTQSSRYLVKRTGEKVFLECVQDMDHENMFWYRQDPGLGLRLIYFSYDVKMKEKGDIPEGYSVSREKKERFSLILESASTNQTSMYLCASSLLSQGGEKLFFGSGTQLSVL.

This clone was observed a few times. The chain recombines TRBV7-9 with TRBJ1-3; D unresolved. This CDR3 is 13 amino acids long. The germline V and J ends were trimmed by 5 bases and 8 bases, with 13 bases remaining between them. Germline CDR1 and CDR2: SEHNR and FQNEAQ (reference sequence). CDR3 in amino acids: CASSESGSHTIYF. The DNA for the CDR3 is TGTGCCAGCAGCGAAAGTGGCTCCCACACCATATATTTT.

V is TRBV5-5 and J is TRBJ1-2; D is perhaps TRBD1 (6 bases). Germline CDR1 SGHKS, CDR2 YYEKEE (reference sequence). Between the trimmed V and J ends, which lost 0 bases and 4 bases, there was a span of 13 bases. The CDR3 runs to 15 residues. The CDR3 region has the DNA TGTGCCAGCAGCTTGGAGGCAGGGGATAGCTATGGCTACACCTTC. It encodes CASSLEAGDSYGYTF.

The chain joins TRBV7-2 to TRBJ1-3; D is uncertain. Germline V gene lookup returns CDR1 SGHTA and CDR2 FQGNSA. The CDR3 sequence is 15 residues long. The ends were cut back, 1 base at V and 2 bases at J, with 9 bases in the middle. The CDR3 is CASSLGPATGNTIYF. The CDR3 DNA is TGTGCCAGCAGCTTAGGACCAGCTACTGGAAACACCATATATTTT. Using reference TRBV7-2 and TRBJ1-3 for the parts outside the CDR3, the full variable domain is GAGVSQSPSNKVTEKGKDVELRCDPISGHTALYWYRQSLGQGLEFLIYFQGNSAPDKSGLPSDRFSAERTGGSVSTLTIQRTQQEDSAVYLCASSLGPATGNTIYFGEGSWLTVV.

The genes are TRBV6-1 and TRBJ2-5, with 8 positions matching TRBD2. Germline V gene lookup returns CDR1 MNHNS and CDR2 SASEGT. The CDR3 is made up of 15 amino acids. Trimming took 4 bases from V and 5 from J; bases not matched to a gene: 9. The CDR3 DNA follows: TGTGCCAGCAGTGGCAGGGTAGCGGGAAGCGAGACCCAGTACTTC. Its protein is CASSGRVAGSETQYF.

The chain uses TRBV9 and TRBJ2-7; 11 nucleotides line up with TRBD2. Germline-derived CDR1 and CDR2 are SGDLS and YYNGEE. The CDR3 covers 18 residues. V lost 0 bases and J lost 3; bases outside the gene matches: 11. As DNA, the CDR3 is TGTGCCAGCAGCGTAGACGGGACTAGCGGAATAAACCTCTACGAGCAGTACTTC. Translated, it gives CASSVDGTSGINLYEQYF. The variable domain in full, with the rest retrieved from reference TRBV9 and TRBJ2-7, is DSGVTQTPKHLITATGQRVTLRCSPRSGDLSVYWYQQSLDQGLQFLIQYYNGEERAKGNILERFSAQQFPDLHSELNLSSLELGDSALYFCASSVDGTSGINLYEQYFGPGTRLTVT.

The rearrangement joins TRBV6-5 to TRBJ1-1, with 7 bases identical to TRBD1. The germline V gene encodes CDR1 MNHEY and CDR2 SVGAGI. This CDR3 contains 14 residues. V was pared by 7 bases and J by 0 bases, with 5 bases of the junction left unmatched. The CDR3 region is CASKTGQMNTEAFF. DNA for the CDR3: TGTGCCAGCAAGACGGGACAGATGAACACTGAAGCTTTCTTT.

J is TRBJ2-7 and V is TRBV18; D remains ambiguous. The germline gives CDR1 KGHSH, CDR2 LQKENI. V lost 6 bases and J 4 bases, leaving 7 bases between the germline ends. This CDR3 region has 11 residues. CDR3 in amino acids: CASSGEYEQYF. DNA of the CDR3: TGTGCCAGCTCTGGAGAGTACGAGCAGTACTTC.

The chain is built from TRBV18 and TRBJ1-1; a possible D gene is TRBD1 (6 bases). The CDR3 has 15 residues. Germline V gene data show CDR1 as KGHSH and CDR2 as LQKENI. Trimming removed 2 bases from V and 0 bases from J, with 10 bases in between. In DNA form, the CDR3 reads TGTGCCAGCTCACCAAGGGAGGGGGTGAACACTGAAGCTTTCTTT. This codes for CASSPREGVNTEAFF.

The rearrangement joins TRBV5-1 to TRBJ2-1; 9 positions match TRBD2. CDR1 SGHRS and CDR2 YFSETQ come from the germline V gene. With 0 bases clipped from V and 10 bases from J, the junction kept 11 bases outside the gene matches. The CDR3 consists of 16 residues. CDR3 region: CASSLETSGVSSEQFF. The CDR3 nucleotides read TGCGCCAGCAGCTTGGAGACTAGCGGAGTGTCGAGCGAGCAGTTCTTC.

This clone was detected once. The chain uses TRBV7-9 and TRBJ1-3, with D unclear. Trimming pared 2 bases from V and 3 bases from J, leaving 8 bases between. The CDR3 is made up of 14 amino acids. CDR1 SEHNR and CDR2 FQNEAQ come from the germline V gene (reference sequence). The CDR3 here is CASSLIGVGNTIYF. CDR3 coding DNA: TGTGCCAGCAGCTTAATTGGGGTTGGAAACACCATATATTTT.

The V and J genes are TRBV5-6 and TRBJ1-1; unclear D gene. The CDR3 contains 15 residues. V lost 2 bases and J lost 1, with 12 bases in between. The germline gives CDR1 SGHDT, CDR2 YYEEEE. Written as DNA, the CDR3 is TGTGCCAGCAGCTTACTGGGAAGGGAGAACACTGAAGCTTTCTTT. Its translation: CASSLLGRENTEAFF.

The chain links TRBV29-1 to TRBJ2-5; tentatively, D is TRBD1 (6 bases). The DNA end is more similar to TRBJ2-7, so the J call may be wrong. Germline CDR1 and CDR2: SQVTM and ANQGSEA. This CDR3 has 12 residues. CDR3 nucleotide sequence: TGCAGCGTCCCCCCCAGGACAGACGAGCAGTACTTC. Protein product: CSVPPRTDEQYF.

This chain joins TRBV10-3 and TRBJ2-1, with 12 bases that match TRBD1. CDR3 size: 14 residues. CDR1 ENHRY and CDR2 SYGVKD come from the germline V gene. The J segment lost 8 bases and the V segment lost 8 bases, leaving 7 bases of the junction unmatched. Here the CDR3 reads CAIQGQGAFDEQFF. The CDR3 region has the DNA TGTGCCATCCAGGGACAGGGGGCATTCGATGAGCAGTTCTTC.

The gene calls are TRBV11-2 and TRBJ2-5; unclear D gene. CDR3 size: 11 residues. Germline loops: CDR1 SGHAT, CDR2 FQNNGV. V dropped 8 bases and J dropped 5 bases, with 9 bases sitting between them. This CDR3 reads CASLKGETQYF. DNA of the CDR3: TGTGCCAGCCTTAAAGGGGAGACCCAGTACTTC.

This clone was detected a few times. The chain combines TRBV5-1 with TRBJ2-1; D remains ambiguous. V was clipped by 0 bases and J by 3 bases, with 13 bases between them. Per germline, CDR1 SGHRS and CDR2 YFSETQ. The CDR3 length is 16 residues. The CDR3 region is CASSLALGSYYNEQFF. The DNA for the CDR3 is TGCGCCAGCAGCTTGGCGCTGGGCTCCTACTACAATGAGCAGTTCTTC.

The chain has TRBV7-9 and TRBJ2-6; 11 nucleotides agree with TRBD1. This CDR3 has 17 amino acids. The junction had 5 bases not matched to a gene; V was cut back by 5 bases and J by 2 bases. Germline loops: CDR1 SEHNR, CDR2 FQNEAQ (reference sequence). The DNA for the CDR3 is TGTGCCAGCAGCCCCGGGACAGGGGGAACTGGGGCCAACGTCCTGACTTTC. Its translation: CASSPGTGGTGANVLTF.